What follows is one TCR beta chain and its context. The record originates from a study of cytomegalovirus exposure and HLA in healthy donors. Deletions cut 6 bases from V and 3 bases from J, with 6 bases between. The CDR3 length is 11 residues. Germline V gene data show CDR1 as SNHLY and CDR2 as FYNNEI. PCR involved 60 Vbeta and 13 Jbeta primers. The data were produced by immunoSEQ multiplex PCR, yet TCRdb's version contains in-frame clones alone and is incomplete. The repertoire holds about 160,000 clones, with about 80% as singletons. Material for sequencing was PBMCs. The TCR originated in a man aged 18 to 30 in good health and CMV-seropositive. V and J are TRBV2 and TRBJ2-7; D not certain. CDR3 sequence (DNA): TGTGCCAGCAGCCCCCGCTACGAGCAGTACTTC. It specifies CASSPRYEQYF.